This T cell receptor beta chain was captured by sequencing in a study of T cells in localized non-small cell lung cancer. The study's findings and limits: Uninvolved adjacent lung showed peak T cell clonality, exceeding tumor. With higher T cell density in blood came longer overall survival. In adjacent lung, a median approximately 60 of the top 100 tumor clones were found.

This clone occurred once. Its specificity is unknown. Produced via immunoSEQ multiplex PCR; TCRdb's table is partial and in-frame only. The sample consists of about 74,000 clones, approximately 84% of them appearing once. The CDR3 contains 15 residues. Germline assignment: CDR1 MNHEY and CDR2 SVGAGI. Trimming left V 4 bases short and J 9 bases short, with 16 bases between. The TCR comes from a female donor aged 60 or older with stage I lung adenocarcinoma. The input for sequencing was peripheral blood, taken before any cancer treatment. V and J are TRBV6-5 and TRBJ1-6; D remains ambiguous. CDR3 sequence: CASSSRPKPSSPLHF. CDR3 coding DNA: TGTGCCAGCAGTTCCCGCCCGAAACCCAGTTCACCCCTCCACTTT.